This T cell receptor (beta chain) is from a study of CD8 T cells in Susac syndrome. TCR beta sequencing covered blood CD8+ and CD4+ T cells. This CDR3 is built from 13 residues. CDR1 is MGHRA, CDR2 YSYEKL, per germline. Trimming shortened V by 0 bases and J by 6 bases, and 9 bases separated the two germline ends. Random-hexamer reverse transcription was applied to about 0.5 to 1 ug RNA. Multiplex immunoSEQ PCR targeted 54 Vbeta and 13 Jbeta TCR beta segments. A single record per CDR3 protein comes from TCRdb applying MiXCR to the immunoSEQ multiplex PCR reads. The sample includes about 300,000 distinct CDR3 sequences, approximately 91% of them seen just once.

Sequences were obtained from CD8+ T cells from PBMCs. The TCR originated in a human donor with multiple sclerosis. This chain uses TRBV4-1 with TRBJ2-7; D remains unclear. CDR3 nucleotide sequence: TGCGCCAGCAGCCAAGATTTAGCAGGCGAGCAGTACTTC. Protein product: CASSQDLAGEQYF.